This T cell receptor beta chain was obtained from a study of T-cell reconstitution after alpha-beta-depleted transplantation in children. With 0 bases removed from V and 6 bases from J, the gap between germline ends came to 14 bases. Germline V gives CDR1 SGHKS, CDR2 YYEKEE (reference sequence). CDR3 length: 15 residues. TCRbeta library preparation incorporated unique molecular identifiers. MiXCR, run by TCRdb on the PCR reads, gives a single entry per CDR3 protein. The repertoire holds a few hundred thousand distinct CDR3 sequences, 25% to 30% seen once, with just over 35% in the top ten. The sample here was PBMCs, taken before TCRalphabeta/CD19-depleted stem cell transplant. The receptor was derived from a boy less than two years old with Wiskott-Aldrich syndrome, due to receive a stem cell transplant. The chain links TRBV5-5 to TRBJ2-3; D not resolved. The DNA of the CDR3 is TGTGCCAGCAGCTTGGGGTTATTAGCATCTGATACGCAGTATTTT. Encoded protein: CASSLGLLASDTQYF. The entire variable domain, with the rest obtained from reference TRBV5-5 and TRBJ2-3, is as follows: DAGVTQSPTHLIKTRGQQVTLRCSPISGHKSVSWYQQVLGQGPQFIFQYYEKEERGRGNFPDRFSARQFPNYSSELNVNALLLGDSALYLCASSLGLLASDTQYFGPGTRLTVL.